This T cell receptor (beta chain) was found in a study of T cells in Graves' hyperthyroidism and ophthalmopathy. Template material for amplifying TCR beta CDR3 regions consisted of RNA transcripts. The study used the HTBI primer set for a first-round RT-PCR of the TCR CDR3. One entry per CDR3 protein, called by TCRdb with MiXCR from the multiplex PCR reads. The profile covers 500,000 to 600,000 distinct CDR3 sequences, with just under 20% appearing a single time and less than 55% taken by the ten largest. Ophthalmopathy in the patients scored at least 3 on Clinical Activity Score and at least 4 on NOSPECS grade, lasting under 3 months. Orbital computed tomography and thyroid ultrasound, together with serum TRAb and thyroxine and clinical symptoms, were used for diagnoses. Germline loops: CDR1 MNHEY, CDR2 SVGEGT. Trimming at V came to 6 bases and at J to 0 bases, leaving 7 bases not matched to a gene. CDR3 size: 15 residues.

Comment on this clonotype: The target antigen is unknown.

Findings and limits, study-wide: The blood repertoire included most of the expanded thyroid clonotypes above 0.001.

V gene TRBV6-2 or TRBV6-3 combines with J gene TRBJ2-5, with 7 nucleotides matching TRBD1. Specimen: blood. This sequence originates from a man in his forties with Graves' ophthalmopathy. The chain's CDR3 is CASRTEQGHQETQYF. The CDR3 coding sequence is TGTGCCAGCAGGACAGAACAGGGGCACCAAGAGACCCAGTACTTC.